This TCR beta chain derives from a study of T cell clonotyping in hematopoietic cell transplantation. V was clipped by 3 bases and J by 3 bases, with 11 bases between them. The CDR3 runs 15 residues. Findings and limits, study-wide: After transplant, recipient diversity fell while pathologically expanded clonotypes grew through day 180. No sorting was done, leaving CD4 and CD8 contributions mixed.

Generated by immunoSEQ multiplex PCR, the TCRdb table keeps only in-frame clones and is missing some. The repertoire includes nearly 70,000 clones, just under 95% of them detected once, and roughly 1.7% sits in the top ten. A word on this clone: The antigen remains undetermined.

The sequenced sample consisted of peripheral blood mononuclear cells. The clonotype comes from a man aged 50 or older in good health. Some clones in this sample may be carry-over from other donors' samples. This chain connects TRBV23-1 to TRBJ2-2, with unresolved D. TRBV23-1 carries the ORF label, with uncertain function. The CDR3 spells CASSHCRKHTGELFF. CDR3 in DNA: TGCGCCAGCAGTCATTGTAGAAAACACACCGGGGAGCTGTTTTTT.